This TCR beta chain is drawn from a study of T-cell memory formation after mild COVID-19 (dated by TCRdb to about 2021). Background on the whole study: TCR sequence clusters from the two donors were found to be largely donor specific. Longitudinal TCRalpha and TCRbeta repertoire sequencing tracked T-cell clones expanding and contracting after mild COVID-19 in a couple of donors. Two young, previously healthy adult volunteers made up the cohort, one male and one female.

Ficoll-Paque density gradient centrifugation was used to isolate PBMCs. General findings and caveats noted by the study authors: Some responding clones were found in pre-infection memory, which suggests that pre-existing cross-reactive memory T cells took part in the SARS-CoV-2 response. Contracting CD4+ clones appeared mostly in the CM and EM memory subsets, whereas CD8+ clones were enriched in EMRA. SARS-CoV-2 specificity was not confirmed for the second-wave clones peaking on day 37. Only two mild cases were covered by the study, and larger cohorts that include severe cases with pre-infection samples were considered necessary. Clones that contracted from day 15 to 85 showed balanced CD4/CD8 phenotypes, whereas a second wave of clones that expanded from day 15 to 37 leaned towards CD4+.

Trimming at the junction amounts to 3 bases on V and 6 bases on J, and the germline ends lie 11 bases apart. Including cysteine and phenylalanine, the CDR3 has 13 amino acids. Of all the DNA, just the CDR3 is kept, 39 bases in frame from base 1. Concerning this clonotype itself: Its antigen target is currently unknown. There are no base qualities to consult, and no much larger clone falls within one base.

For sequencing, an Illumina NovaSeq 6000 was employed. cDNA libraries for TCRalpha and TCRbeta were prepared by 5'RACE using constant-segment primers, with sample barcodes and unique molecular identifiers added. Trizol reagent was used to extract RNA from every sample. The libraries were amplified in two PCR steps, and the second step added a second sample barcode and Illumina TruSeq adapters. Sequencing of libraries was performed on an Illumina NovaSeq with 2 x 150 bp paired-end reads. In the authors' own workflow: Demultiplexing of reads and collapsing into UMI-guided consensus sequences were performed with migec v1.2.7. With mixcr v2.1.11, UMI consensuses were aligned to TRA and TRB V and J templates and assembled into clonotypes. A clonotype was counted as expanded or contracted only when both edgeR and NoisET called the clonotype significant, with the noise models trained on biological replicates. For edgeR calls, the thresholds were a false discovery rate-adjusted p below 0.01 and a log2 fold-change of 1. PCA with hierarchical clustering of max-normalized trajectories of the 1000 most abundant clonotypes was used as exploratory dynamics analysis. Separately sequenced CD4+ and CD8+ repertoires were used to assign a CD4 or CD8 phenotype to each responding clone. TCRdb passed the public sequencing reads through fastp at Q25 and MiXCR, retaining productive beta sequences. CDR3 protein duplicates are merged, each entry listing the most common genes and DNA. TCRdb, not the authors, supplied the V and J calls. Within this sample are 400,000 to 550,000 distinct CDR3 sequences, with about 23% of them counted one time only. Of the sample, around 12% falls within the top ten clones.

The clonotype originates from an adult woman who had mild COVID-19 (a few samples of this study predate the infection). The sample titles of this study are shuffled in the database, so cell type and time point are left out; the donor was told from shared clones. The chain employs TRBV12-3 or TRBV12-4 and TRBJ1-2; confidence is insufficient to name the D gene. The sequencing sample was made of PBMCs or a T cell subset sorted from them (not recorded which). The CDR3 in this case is CASSFRPRDGYTF. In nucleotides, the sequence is TGTGCCAGCAGTTTCAGACCAAGGGATGGCTACACCTTC.